This TCR beta chain was retrieved from a study of cytomegalovirus exposure and HLA in healthy donors. The PCR had 60 Vbeta and 13 Jbeta primers. Using immunoSEQ multiplex PCR, the repertoire was profiled, and TCRdb retains in-frame clones only, with some absent. The top ten hold 15% of the sample, which has around 220,000 clones, about 80% seen once. Study outcomes and limitations: Later analysis associated a missense DCLRE1C variant with TCR beta V- and J-gene trimming.

About this clone: Antigen specificity is unknown.

The specimen sequenced was PBMCs. This receptor was taken from a man aged 35 to 55 in good health and CMV-seronegative.

CDR3 residues: CASSQDTGGSEKLFF. The CDR3, as DNA: TGTGCCAGCAGCCAAGATACAGGGGGTAGCGAAAAACTGTTTTTT. The rearrangement links TRBV4-2 to TRBJ1-4, with 8 bases that match TRBD1. The CDR3 consists of 15 residues. Trimming cost V 0 bases and J 8 bases; bases outside gene matches: 5. Germline CDR1 is LGHNA and CDR2 is YNFKEQ.